What follows describes a single T cell receptor beta chain. Its antigen is undetermined. The source of the sample is a study of T cell repertoires in cytomegalovirus infection. Germline CDR1 SGHAT, CDR2 FQDESV (reference sequence). The CDR3 extends over 14 amino acids. The ends lost 1 base at V and 6 bases at J; junction bases unmatched: 4. TCRdb re-called the reads through MiXCR, storing one row per CDR3 protein. The repertoire includes about 89,000 distinct CDR3 sequences, roughly 29% of them detected once, and 65% to 75% sits in the top ten. The sample consisted of CD8+ T cells from cultured PBMCs, taken from culture after CMV antigen stimulation. V gene TRBV11-1 combines with J gene TRBJ2-5; TRBD1 agrees at 8 bases. This clonotype originated in a human donor in good health (CMV status not recorded). Some clones in this sample may be carry-over from other donors' samples. CDR3 nucleotide sequence: TGTGCCAGCAGCTTAGGGGACAGGCATAAGACCCAGTACTTC. This codes for CASSLGDRHKTQYF.